These 18 T cell receptor beta chains were sequenced from one sample in a study of blood T cells in healthy people across ages. Together with a sample-barcoded 5' primer, a J-beta primer mix was included in a second PCR lasting about 7 to 11 cycles. TCRdb redid the calling of the 5' RACE reads with MiXCR, one entry per CDR3 protein. The repertoire consists of about 1.8 million distinct CDR3 sequences, with roughly 52% occurring once and the leading ten covering 2.1%. Sequencing was done on a sample of blood. These receptors all come from a woman aged 40 to 55 in good health.

V usage is TRBV5-1 and J usage is TRBJ1-2; TRBD1 agrees at 7 bases. This CDR3 spans 15 amino acids. Germline assignment: CDR1 SGHRS and CDR2 YFSETQ. The trim removed 0 bases at V and 8 bases at J, leaving 10 bases unmatched. Here the CDR3 reads CASSLGQGLLGGYTF. CDR3 sequence (DNA): TGCGCCAGCAGCTTGGGACAGGGCCTCCTAGGGGGCTACACCTTC. The full variable domain, rest sourced from reference TRBV5-1 and TRBJ1-2, is KAGVTQTPRYLIKTRGQQVTLSCSPISGHRSVSWYQQTPGQGLQFLFEYFSETQRNKGNFPGRFSGRQFSNSRSEMNVSTLELGDSALYLCASSLGQGLLGGYTFGSGTRLTVV.

The sample holds a few counts of this clonotype. The V and J genes are TRBV5-1 and TRBJ2-5; D is perhaps TRBD1 (6 bases). Between the trimmed V and J ends, which lost 4 bases and 2 bases, there was a span of 18 bases. CDR1 is SGHRS and CDR2 is YFSETQ in the germline V gene. The CDR3 loop spans 16 amino acids. This chain's CDR3 is CASSQTPGQGQETQYF. CDR3 coding DNA: TGCGCCAGCAGCCAGACTCCGGGACAAGGACAAGAGACCCAGTACTTC.

This chain uses TRBV3-1 with TRBJ2-5; 7 positions agree with TRBD1. In germline, CDR1 is LGHDT, CDR2 YNNKEL (reference sequence). The CDR3 spans 15 residues. V lost 0 bases to trimming and J lost 5 bases; unmatched junction nucleotides: 6. The CDR3 DNA reads TGTGCCAGCAGCCAAGAAGAACAGGGGACGGAGACCCAGTACTTC. Amino acids: CASSQEEQGTETQYF.

The chain is built from TRBV9 and TRBJ2-3; D not resolved. Germline values: CDR1 SGDLS, CDR2 YYNGEE. The ends were cut back, 3 bases at V and 4 bases at J, with 15 bases in the middle. This CDR3 contains 15 residues. The CDR3 protein is CASSAKGGRSDTQYF. CDR3 nucleotide sequence: TGTGCCAGCAGCGCAAAGGGTGGCAGGTCAGATACGCAGTATTTT.

This clonotype was counted a few times. The gene calls are TRBV29-1 and TRBJ2-5, with TRBD2 as a possible D gene (8 bases). Germline V gives CDR1 SQVTM, CDR2 ANQGSEA. The CDR3 has 19 residues. The germline V and J ends were trimmed by 0 bases and 2 bases, with 25 bases remaining between them. For the CDR3, the DNA is TGCAGCGTTGAAGAAGGAGGGGGCGGCGGGGGGTTGCTTCAAGAGACCCAGTACTTC. Translated, it gives CSVEEGGGGGGLLQETQYF.

V gene TRBV5-1 combines with J gene TRBJ2-1; 10 bases fit TRBD1. The CDR3 spans 14 residues. Germline V lookup: CDR1 SGHRS, CDR2 YFSETQ. V shed 4 bases, J shed 7 bases, and the junction held 5 bases outside the gene matches. The CDR3 protein is CASSGGTGENEQFF. CDR3 DNA sequence: TGCGCCAGCAGCGGGGGGACAGGGGAAAATGAGCAGTTCTTC.

The sample holds a few counts of this clonotype. The chain has TRBV7-2 and TRBJ2-5; possible D gene TRBD1, 5 bases. CDR1 is SGHTA, CDR2 FQGNSA, per germline. This CDR3 comprises 13 residues. Between the trimmed V and J ends, which lost 6 bases and 0 bases, there was a span of 8 bases. The CDR3 protein is CASRSGNQETQYF. CDR3 DNA sequence: TGTGCCAGCAGGTCAGGGAACCAAGAGACCCAGTACTTC.

As regards this clonotype: At one of its ends the junction is not consistent with the germline gene, which may arise from a read error. The chain joins TRBV4-2 to TRBJ2-7; 9 bases are a match to TRBD2. The V gene's germline CDR1 is LGHNA and CDR2 YNFKEQ. This CDR3 is built from 16 residues. Written as DNA, the CDR3 is TGTGCCAGCAGTCAAGAGGGCGGGAGGGCCAGCGACGAGCAGTACTTC. The encoded protein is CASSQEGGRASDEQYF.

The J gene is TRBJ2-3, the V gene TRBV5-1; no clear D gene. Looked up from germline, CDR1 is SGHRS and CDR2 is YFSETQ. V dropped 3 bases and J dropped 2 bases, with 13 bases sitting between them. The CDR3 runs to 15 residues. CDR3 sequence reads: CASSSEFADTDTQYF. CDR3 DNA sequence: TGCGCCAGCAGCTCCGAATTCGCAGACACAGATACGCAGTATTTT. Variable domain in full (rest from reference TRBV5-1 and TRBJ2-3): KAGVTQTPRYLIKTRGQQVTLSCSPISGHRSVSWYQQTPGQGLQFLFEYFSETQRNKGNFPGRFSGRQFSNSRSEMNVSTLELGDSALYLCASSSEFADTDTQYFGPGTRLTVL.

The chain employs TRBV10-2 and TRBJ2-3; D call uncertain. CDR1 and CDR2 (germline): WSHSY, SAAADI. This CDR3 contains 13 residues. The germline V and J ends were trimmed by 7 bases and 3 bases, with 11 bases remaining between them. CDR3 protein: CASTGYVTDTQYF. The CDR3, as DNA: TGCGCCAGCACTGGTTATGTTACAGATACGCAGTATTTT.

The V and J genes are TRBV2 and TRBJ2-4; either TRBD1 or TRBD2 may fit D (5 bases each). Looked up from germline, CDR1 is SNHLY and CDR2 is FYNNEI. CDR3 size: 10 residues. V shed 9 bases and J shed 13 bases, with 13 bases lying between them. Here the CDR3 reads CASRGEAQYF. CDR3 in DNA: TGTGCCAGTAGGGGAGAGGCCCAGTACTTC.

This clonotype was seen more than once but under ten times. V gene TRBV5-1 combines with J gene TRBJ2-1; TRBD2 matches at 8 bases. Germline V gene data show CDR1 as SGHRS and CDR2 as YFSETQ. After removal of 2 bases from V and 4 bases from J, the junction contained 5 bases not matched to a gene. The CDR3 has 15 amino acids. In DNA form, the CDR3 reads TGCGCCAGCAGCTTAGCGGGGGCCAATTACAATGAGCAGTTCTTC. Its protein product is CASSLAGANYNEQFF.

The chain couples TRBV6-1 to TRBJ2-3; D is undetermined. The CDR3 is 14 amino acids. V was cut by 10 bases and J by 0 bases, with 14 bases left in between. CDR1 is MNHNS, CDR2 SASEGT, per germline. This CDR3 is CAIQRVDSTDTQYF. The CDR3 nucleotides are TGTGCCATCCAACGGGTTGATAGCACAGATACGCAGTATTTT.

V is TRBV5-1 and J is TRBJ2-5; D perhaps matches TRBD1 (6 bases). V was clipped by 4 bases and J by 4 bases, with 20 bases between them. The CDR3 contains 16 residues. CDR1 is SGHRS, CDR2 YFSETQ, per germline. Here the CDR3 reads CASSQGHPKPGETQYF. In DNA form, the CDR3 reads TGCGCCAGCAGCCAGGGACACCCTAAGCCAGGAGAGACCCAGTACTTC.

This clonotype was picked up a small number of times. The gene calls are TRBV7-3 and TRBJ2-1, with 12 bases that match TRBD2. There are 20 residues in the CDR3. Germline values: CDR1 SGHTA, CDR2 FQGTGA. With 6 bases clipped from V and 1 base from J, the junction kept 16 bases outside the gene matches. The CDR3 bases are TGTGCCAGCAGTTACGAGACTCTAGCGGGGGGGCCTGGGTCCTACAATGAGCAGTTCTTC. Its translation: CASSYETLAGGPGSYNEQFF.

The chain carries TRBV5-8 and TRBJ1-1, with D perhaps matching TRBD1 (6 bases). V shed 1 base and J shed 0 bases, with 13 bases lying between them. The germline V gene encodes CDR1 SGHTS and CDR2 YDEGEE. The CDR3 is made up of 16 amino acids. Here the CDR3 reads CASSLSGTRMNTEAFF. The CDR3 DNA follows: TGTGCCAGCAGCTTGTCCGGGACAAGAATGAACACTGAAGCTTTCTTT.

The CDR3 loop is CASSSSRVTGEAHEQYF. The CDR3 nucleotides are TGTGCCAGCAGCTCCAGCCGTGTAACGGGGGAGGCCCACGAGCAGTACTTC. The rearrangement joins TRBV7-2 to TRBJ2-7, with a tentative D call TRBD2 (6 bases). CDR1 is SGHTA, CDR2 FQGNSA, per germline. The V end was cut by 4 bases, the J end by 5 bases, with 24 bases between. The CDR3 runs to 17 residues.

The chain uses TRBV5-1 and TRBJ1-4; 7 bases are a match to TRBD1. This CDR3 is 16 amino acids long. J was trimmed by 8 bases and V by 0 bases; bases with no gene match: 10. Germline loops: CDR1 SGHRS, CDR2 YFSETQ. The CDR3 coding sequence is TGCGCCAGCAGCTTGGGGACAGGACAGCCGCGCGAAAAACTGTTTTTT. Its protein product is CASSLGTGQPREKLFF.